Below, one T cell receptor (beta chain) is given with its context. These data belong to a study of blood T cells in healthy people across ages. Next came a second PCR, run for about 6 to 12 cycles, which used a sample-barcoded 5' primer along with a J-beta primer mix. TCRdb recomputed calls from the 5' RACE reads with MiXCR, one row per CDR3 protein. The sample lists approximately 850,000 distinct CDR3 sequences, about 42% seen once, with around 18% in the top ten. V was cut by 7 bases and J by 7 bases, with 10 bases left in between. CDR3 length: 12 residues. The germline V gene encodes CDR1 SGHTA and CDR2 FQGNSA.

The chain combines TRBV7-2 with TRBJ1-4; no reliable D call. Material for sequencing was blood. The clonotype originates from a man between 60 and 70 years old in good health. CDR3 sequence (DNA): TGTGCCAGCATGGCTTTAGGTGAAAAACTGTTTTTT. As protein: CASMALGEKLFF.